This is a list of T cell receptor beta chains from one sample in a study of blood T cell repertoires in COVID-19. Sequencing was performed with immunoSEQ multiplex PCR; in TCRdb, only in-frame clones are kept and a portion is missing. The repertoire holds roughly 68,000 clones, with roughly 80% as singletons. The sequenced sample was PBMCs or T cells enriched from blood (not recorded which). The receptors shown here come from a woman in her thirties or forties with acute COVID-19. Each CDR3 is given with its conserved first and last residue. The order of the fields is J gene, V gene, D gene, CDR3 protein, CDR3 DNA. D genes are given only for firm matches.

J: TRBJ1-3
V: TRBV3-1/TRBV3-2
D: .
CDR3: CASSQDLVGGGNGNTIYF
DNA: TGTGCCAGCAGCCAAGATCTAGTAGGGGGGGGCAACGGAAACACCATATATTTT

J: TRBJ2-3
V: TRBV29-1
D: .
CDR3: CSGEVDTQYF
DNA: TGCAGCGGGGAGGTAGATACGCAGTATTTT

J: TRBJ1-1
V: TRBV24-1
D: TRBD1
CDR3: CATSGPGQANTEAFF
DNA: TGTGCCACCAGTGGACCGGGACAGGCGAACACTGAAGCTTTCTTT

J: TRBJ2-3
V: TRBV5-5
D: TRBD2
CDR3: CASSLGGAGGGATDTQYF
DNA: TGTGCCAGCAGCTTGGGGGGTGCTGGCGGGGGGGCGACAGATACGCAGTATTTT

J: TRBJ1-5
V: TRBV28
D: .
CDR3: CASQQAGNQPQHF
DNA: TGTGCCTCCCAACAGGCGGGCAATCAGCCCCAGCATTTT

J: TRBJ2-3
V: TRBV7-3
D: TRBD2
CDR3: CASSVAGTSSGTDTQYF
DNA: TGTGCCAGCAGCGTCGCCGGGACTAGCAGCGGCACAGATACGCAGTATTTT

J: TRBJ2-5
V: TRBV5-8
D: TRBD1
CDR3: CASSRQGEETQYF
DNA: TGTGCCAGCAGCCGACAGGGGGAAGAGACCCAGTACTTC

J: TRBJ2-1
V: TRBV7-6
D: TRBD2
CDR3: CASSLVLGLAGEVSYNEQFF
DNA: TGTGCCAGCAGCTTAGTGTTGGGACTAGCGGGAGAAGTGTCCTACAATGAGCAGTTCTTC

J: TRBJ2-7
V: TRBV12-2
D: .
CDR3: CASRFPAGPRTYEQYF
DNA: TGTGCAAGTCGCTTCCCAGCGGGGCCGCGAACCTACGAGCAGTACTTC

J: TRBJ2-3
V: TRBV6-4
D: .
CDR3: CASSEDGGSPDTQYF
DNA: TGTGCCAGCAGTGAGGACGGGGGTTCCCCAGATACGCAGTATTTT

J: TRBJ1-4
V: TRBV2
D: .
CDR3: CASSEGEGGTLYEKLFF
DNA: TGTGCCAGCAGTGAAGGAGAGGGAGGTACCTTATATGAAAAACTGTTTTTT